The 15 T cell receptor beta chains given below trace back to one sample, sequenced in a study of blood T cell repertoires in COVID-19. Generated by immunoSEQ multiplex PCR, the TCRdb table keeps only in-frame clones and is missing some. The data hold 150,000 to 200,000 clones, with approximately 83% observed a single time. Sequencing input: peripheral blood. These receptors were obtained from a man aged 60-69 years with acute or convalescent COVID-19.

This clone was seen a few times. The chain combines TRBV7-2 with TRBJ2-1; 9 bases agree with TRBD2. The V segment lost 4 bases and the J segment 10 bases; nucleotides outside the gene matches: 11. Germline-derived CDR1 and CDR2 are SGHTA and FQGNSA. The CDR3 length is 15 residues. The CDR3 protein is CASSSPSGITGEQFF. The DNA for the CDR3 is TGTGCCAGCAGCTCCCCTAGCGGGATAACGGGGGAGCAGTTCTTC.

This rearrangement joins TRBV27 to TRBJ2-7; the match to TRBD2 covers 7 bases. Germline V lookup: CDR1 MNHEY, CDR2 SMNVEV (reference sequence). Trimming cost V 2 bases and J 5 bases; bases outside gene matches: 6. CDR3 length: 14 residues. CDR3 loop: CASSLIRGGNEQYF. In DNA, the CDR3 is TGTGCCAGCAGTTTAATTCGCGGGGGAAACGAGCAGTACTTC.

The chain has TRBV28 and TRBJ2-7; D might be TRBD2 (6 bases). V lost 5 bases, J lost 0 bases, and 11 bases lay in between. The germline V gene has CDR1 MDHEN and CDR2 SYDVKM. The CDR3 contains 14 residues. CDR3 in DNA: TGTGCCAGCAGTCAAGGACTATTCTCCTACGAGCAGTACTTC. Protein sequence: CASSQGLFSYEQYF.

V is TRBV7-8 and J is TRBJ2-1; weak D call: TRBD2 (6 bases). From germline, CDR1 is SGHVS and CDR2 FQNEAQ. The CDR3 runs 14 residues. Between the trimmed V and J ends, which lost 7 bases and 6 bases, there was a span of 16 bases. The CDR3 nucleotides read TGTGCCAGCACCCCCCGGGACGGGGGCAATGAGCAGTTCTTC. Translation: CASTPRDGGNEQFF.

The chain recombines TRBV6-6 with TRBJ1-2; perhaps TRBD1 as D (5 bases). Germline lookup yields CDR1 MNHNY and CDR2 SVGAGI (reference sequence). Trimming cost V 3 bases and J 8 bases, with 19 bases left between them. CDR3 length equals 15 residues. CDR3 protein: CASSYSVRAVGGYTF. The DNA of the CDR3 is TGTGCCAGCAGTTATTCTGTCAGGGCGGTTGGCGGCTACACCTTC.

The rearrangement uses TRBV7-2 and TRBJ1-5; D is uncertain. The V end was cut by 3 bases, the J end by 9 bases, with 12 bases between. CDR1 SGHTA and CDR2 FQGNSA come from the germline V gene. The CDR3 covers 13 residues. The CDR3 nucleotides read TGTGCCAGCAGCTTGGAGCCCTATCGGCCCCAGCATTTT. Translation: CASSLEPYRPQHF.

V gene TRBV28 combines with J gene TRBJ1-5; D is possibly TRBD1 (6 bases). Germline V CDR1 and CDR2: MDHEN, SYDVKM. Between the trimmed V and J ends, which lost 10 bases and 6 bases, there was a span of 13 bases. The CDR3 totals 12 residues. CDR3 DNA: TGTGCCACGGAGACAGGTCGTCAGCCCCAGCATTTT. Its protein product is CATETGRQPQHF.

This clone was seen only a few times. The V and J genes are TRBV28 and TRBJ1-5; D call uncertain. The CDR3 is 13 residues long. Germline CDR1 is MDHEN and CDR2 is SYDVKM. With 7 bases removed from V and 2 bases from J, the gap between germline ends came to 9 bases. CDR3 sequence (DNA): TGTGCCAGCATGAGGAGGGGCAATCAGCCCCAGCATTTT. It yields the protein CASMRRGNQPQHF.

The rearrangement uses TRBV28 and TRBJ1-3, with TRBD1 matching over 9 bases. After removal of 4 bases from V and 4 bases from J, the junction contained 5 bases not matched to a gene. In germline, CDR1 is MDHEN, CDR2 SYDVKM. CDR3 size: 15 residues. CDR3 loop: CASSYRGLAGNTIYF. CDR3 sequence (DNA): TGTGCCAGCAGTTACAGGGGGCTTGCGGGAAACACCATATATTTT.

V gene TRBV7-2 combines with J gene TRBJ2-7, with 8 bases that match TRBD1. CDR3 size: 15 residues. CDR1 is SGHTA, CDR2 FQGNSA, per germline. Trimming cost V 1 base and J 2 bases; bases outside gene matches: 4. The CDR3 is CASSLGDRGTYEQYF. In DNA, the CDR3 is TGTGCCAGCAGCTTAGGCGACAGGGGCACCTACGAGCAGTACTTC.

The sample holds one count of this clone. The chain is built from TRBV27 and TRBJ2-3; no reliable D call. CDR1 and CDR2 (germline): MNHEY, SMNVEV (reference sequence). V was pared by 8 bases and J by 10 bases, with 13 bases between. CDR3 length: 11 residues. The CDR3, as DNA: TGTGCCAGCCGAGCTGTCGGTGCGCAGTATTTT. It is translated as CASRAVGAQYF.

The chain recombines TRBV14 with TRBJ2-3; 8 nucleotides align to TRBD2. The V gene's germline CDR1 is SGHDN and CDR2 FVKESK. J gave up 4 bases and V 3 bases, and 6 bases lay outside the gene matches. The CDR3 contains 15 residues. The CDR3 here is CASSHTGGPADTQYF. In DNA form, the CDR3 reads TGTGCCAGCAGCCATACGGGAGGGCCGGCAGATACGCAGTATTTT.

This chain uses TRBV10-3 with TRBJ2-1; 8 positions agree with TRBD1. J was trimmed by 6 bases and V by 3 bases; bases with no gene match: 1. Germline CDR1 and CDR2: ENHRY and SYGVKD. This CDR3 comprises 13 residues. The CDR3 DNA reads as TGTGCCATCAGTGACGGGACAGGCAATGAGCAGTTCTTC. It encodes CAISDGTGNEQFF.

A single count supports this clone. The chain is built from TRBV18 and TRBJ1-1, with D possibly matching TRBD1 (6 bases). The length of the CDR3 is 14 residues. Trimming cost V 4 bases and J 5 bases, with 14 bases left between them. Per germline, CDR1 KGHSH and CDR2 LQKENI. The CDR3 reads CASSLAGEGTEAFF. CDR3 in DNA: TGTGCCAGCTCACTGGCAGGGGAAGGGACTGAAGCTTTCTTT.

The count of this clone is one. V is TRBV2 and J is TRBJ2-3, with 7 bases aligning to TRBD2. This CDR3 comprises 17 residues. CDR1 and CDR2 (germline): SNHLY, FYNNEI. Trimming took 3 bases from V and 4 from J; bases not matched to a gene: 13. The CDR3 is CASSDTPAGGNPDTQYF. For the CDR3, the DNA is TGTGCCAGCAGTGATACCCCCGCCGGGGGGAATCCAGATACGCAGTATTTT.